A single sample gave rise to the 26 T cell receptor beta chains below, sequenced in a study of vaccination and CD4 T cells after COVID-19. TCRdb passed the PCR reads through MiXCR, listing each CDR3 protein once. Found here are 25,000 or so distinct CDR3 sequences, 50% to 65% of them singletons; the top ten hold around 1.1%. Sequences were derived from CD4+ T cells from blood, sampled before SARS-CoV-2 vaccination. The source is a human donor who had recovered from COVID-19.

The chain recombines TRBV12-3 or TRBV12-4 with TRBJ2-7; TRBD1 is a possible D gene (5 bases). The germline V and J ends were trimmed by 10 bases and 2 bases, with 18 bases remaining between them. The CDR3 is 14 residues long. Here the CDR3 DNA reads TGTGCCACTTCCACCAGGGAAGAGCCCTACGAGCAGTACTTC. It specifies CATSTREEPYEQYF.

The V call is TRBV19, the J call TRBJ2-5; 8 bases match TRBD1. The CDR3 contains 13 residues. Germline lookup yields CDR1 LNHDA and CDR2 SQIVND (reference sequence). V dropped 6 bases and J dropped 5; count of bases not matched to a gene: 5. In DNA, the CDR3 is TGTGCCAGTAGCGGACAGGGCAGGGAGACCCAGTACTTC. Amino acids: CASSGQGRETQYF.

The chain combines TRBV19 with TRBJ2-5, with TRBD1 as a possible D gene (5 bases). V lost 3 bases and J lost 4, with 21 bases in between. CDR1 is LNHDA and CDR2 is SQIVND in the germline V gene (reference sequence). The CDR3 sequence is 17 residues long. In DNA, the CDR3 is TGTGCCAGTAGTATCGGTTGGGGCAGGGTCCCCGGAGAGACCCAGTACTTC. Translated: CASSIGWGRVPGETQYF.

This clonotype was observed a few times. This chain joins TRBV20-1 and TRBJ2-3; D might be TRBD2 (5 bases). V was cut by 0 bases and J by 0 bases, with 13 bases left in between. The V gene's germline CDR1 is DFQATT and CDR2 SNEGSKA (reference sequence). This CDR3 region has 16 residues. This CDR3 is CSARDEAVTSTDTQYF. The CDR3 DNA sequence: TGCAGTGCTAGAGACGAAGCGGTAACTAGCACAGATACGCAGTATTTT.

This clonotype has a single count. As DNA, the CDR3 is TGTGCCAGCAGTTTATACGGGAGCACAGATACGCAGTATTTT. It specifies CASSLYGSTDTQYF. The chain combines TRBV27 with TRBJ2-3; D gene unclear. V lost 1 base, J lost 0 bases, and 5 bases lay in between. Germline loops: CDR1 MNHEY, CDR2 SMNVEV (reference sequence). The CDR3 is 14 residues long.

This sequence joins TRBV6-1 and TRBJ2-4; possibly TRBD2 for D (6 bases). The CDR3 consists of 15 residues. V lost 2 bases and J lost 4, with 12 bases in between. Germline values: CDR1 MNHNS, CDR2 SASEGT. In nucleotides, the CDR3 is TGTGCCAGCAGTGAACCGGGCGGGGTAAAAAACATTCAGTACTTC. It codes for CASSEPGGVKNIQYF.

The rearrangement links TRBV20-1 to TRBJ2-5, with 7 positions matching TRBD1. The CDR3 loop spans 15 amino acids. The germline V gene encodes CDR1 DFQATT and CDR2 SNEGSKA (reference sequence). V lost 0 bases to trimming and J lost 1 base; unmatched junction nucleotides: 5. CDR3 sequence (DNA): TGCAGTGCTAGAGATCGAAGACAGGGCCAAGAGACCCAGTACTTC. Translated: CSARDRRQGQETQYF.

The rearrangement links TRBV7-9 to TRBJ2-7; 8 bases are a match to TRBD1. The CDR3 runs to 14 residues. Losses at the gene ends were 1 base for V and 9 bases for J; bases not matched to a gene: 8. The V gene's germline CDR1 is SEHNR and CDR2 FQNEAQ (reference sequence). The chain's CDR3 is CASSLVQGAGGQYF. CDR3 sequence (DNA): TGTGCCAGCAGCTTAGTGCAGGGGGCCGGCGGGCAGTACTTC.

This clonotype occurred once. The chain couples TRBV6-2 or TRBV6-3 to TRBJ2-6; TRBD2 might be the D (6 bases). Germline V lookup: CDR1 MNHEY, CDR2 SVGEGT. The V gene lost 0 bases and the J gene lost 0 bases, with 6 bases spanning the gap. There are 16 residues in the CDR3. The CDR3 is CASSYSGGSGANVLTF. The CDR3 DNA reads TGTGCCAGCAGTTACTCGGGGGGCTCTGGGGCCAACGTCCTGACTTTC.

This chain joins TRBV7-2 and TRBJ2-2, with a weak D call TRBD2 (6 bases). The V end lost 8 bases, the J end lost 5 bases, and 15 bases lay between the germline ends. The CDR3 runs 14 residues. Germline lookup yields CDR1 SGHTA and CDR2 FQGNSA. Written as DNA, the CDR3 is TGTGCCAGCTACTACGGGGCGGGAACCGGGGAGCTGTTTTTT. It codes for CASYYGAGTGELFF.

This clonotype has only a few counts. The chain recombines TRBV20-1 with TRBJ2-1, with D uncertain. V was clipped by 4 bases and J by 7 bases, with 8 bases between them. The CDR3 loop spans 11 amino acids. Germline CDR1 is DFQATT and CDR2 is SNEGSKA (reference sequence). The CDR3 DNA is TGCAGTGCTAACCCCAGGAATGAGCAGTTCTTC. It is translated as CSANPRNEQFF.

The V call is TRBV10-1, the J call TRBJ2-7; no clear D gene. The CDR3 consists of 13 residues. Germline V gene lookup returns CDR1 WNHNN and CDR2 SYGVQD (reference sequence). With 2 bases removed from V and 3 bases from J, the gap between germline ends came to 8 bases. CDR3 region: CASSEGLLYEQYF. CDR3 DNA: TGCGCCAGCAGTGAGGGGCTCCTCTACGAGCAGTACTTC.

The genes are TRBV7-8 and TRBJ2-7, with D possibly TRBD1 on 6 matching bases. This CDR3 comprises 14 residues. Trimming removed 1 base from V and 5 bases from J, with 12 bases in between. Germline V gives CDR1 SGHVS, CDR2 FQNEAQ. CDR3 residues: CASSLDRVKDEQYF. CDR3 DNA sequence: TGTGCCAGCAGCTTAGACAGGGTGAAAGACGAGCAGTACTTC.

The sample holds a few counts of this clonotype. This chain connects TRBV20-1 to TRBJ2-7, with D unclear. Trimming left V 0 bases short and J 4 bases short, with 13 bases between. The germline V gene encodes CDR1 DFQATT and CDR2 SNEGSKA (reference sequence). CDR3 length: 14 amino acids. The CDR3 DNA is TGCAGTGCTAGAGATCGTTCGGGCGATTACGAGCAGTACTTC. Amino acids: CSARDRSGDYEQYF.

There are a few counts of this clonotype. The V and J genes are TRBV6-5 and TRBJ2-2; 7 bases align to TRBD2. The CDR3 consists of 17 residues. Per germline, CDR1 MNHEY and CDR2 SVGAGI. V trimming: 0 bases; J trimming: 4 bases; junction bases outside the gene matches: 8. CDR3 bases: TGTGCCAGCAGTTACTCGAGAAGCGGGGCGCGCACCGGGGAGCTGTTTTTT. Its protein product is CASSYSRSGARTGELFF.

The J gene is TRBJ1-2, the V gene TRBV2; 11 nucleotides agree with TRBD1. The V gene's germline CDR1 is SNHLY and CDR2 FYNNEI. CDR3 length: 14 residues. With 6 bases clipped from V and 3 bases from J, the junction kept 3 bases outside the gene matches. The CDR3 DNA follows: TGTGCCAGCAGGGGGGGACAGGGGGACTATGGCTACACCTTC. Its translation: CASRGGQGDYGYTF.

The CDR3 sequence: CASSQEGANNEQFF. The CDR3 bases are TGCGCCAGCAGCCAAGAGGGGGCAAACAATGAGCAGTTCTTC. The chain joins TRBV4-1 to TRBJ2-1; tentative D call: TRBD1 (6 bases). V lost 0 bases and J lost 5, with 8 bases in between. The CDR3 spans 14 residues. The germline V gene encodes CDR1 MGHRA and CDR2 YSYEKL.

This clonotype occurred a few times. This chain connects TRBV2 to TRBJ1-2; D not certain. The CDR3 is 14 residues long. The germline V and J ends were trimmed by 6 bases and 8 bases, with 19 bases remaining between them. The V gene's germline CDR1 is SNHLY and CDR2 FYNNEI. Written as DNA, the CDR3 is TGTGCCAGCAGAGAGGACCTCTCATCGAGGGGCTACACCTTC. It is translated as CASREDLSSRGYTF.

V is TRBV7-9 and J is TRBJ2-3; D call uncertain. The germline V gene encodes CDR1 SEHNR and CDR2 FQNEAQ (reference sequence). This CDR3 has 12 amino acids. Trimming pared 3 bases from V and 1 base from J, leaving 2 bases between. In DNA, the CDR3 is TGTGCCAGCAGCTTTGGCACAGATACGCAGTATTTT. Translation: CASSFGTDTQYF.

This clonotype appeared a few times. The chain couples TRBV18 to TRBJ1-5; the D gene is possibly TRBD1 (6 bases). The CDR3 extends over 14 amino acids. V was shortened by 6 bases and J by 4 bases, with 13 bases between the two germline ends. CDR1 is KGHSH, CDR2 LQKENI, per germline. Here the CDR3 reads CASSPGQSNQPQHF. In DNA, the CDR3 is TGTGCCAGCTCGCCGGGACAATCAAATCAGCCCCAGCATTTT.

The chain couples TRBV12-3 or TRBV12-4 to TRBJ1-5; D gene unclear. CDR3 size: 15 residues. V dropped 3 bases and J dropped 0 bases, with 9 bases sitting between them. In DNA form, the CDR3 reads TGTGCCAGCAGTTTGGGCCAGTTTAGCAATCAGCCCCAGCATTTT. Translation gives CASSLGQFSNQPQHF.

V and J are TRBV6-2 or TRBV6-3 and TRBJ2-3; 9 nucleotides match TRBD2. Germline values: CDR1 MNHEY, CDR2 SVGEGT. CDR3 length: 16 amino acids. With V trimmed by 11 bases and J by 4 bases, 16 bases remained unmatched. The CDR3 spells CAARDVARGRADTQYF. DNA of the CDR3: TGTGCCGCCAGGGACGTGGCGCGCGGGAGGGCAGATACGCAGTATTTT.

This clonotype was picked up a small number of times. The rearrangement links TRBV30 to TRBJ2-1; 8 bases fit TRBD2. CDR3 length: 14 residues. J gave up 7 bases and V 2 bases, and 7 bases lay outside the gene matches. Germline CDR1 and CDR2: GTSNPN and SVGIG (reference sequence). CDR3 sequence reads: CAWSTSGSGNEQFF. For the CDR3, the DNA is TGTGCCTGGAGTACCAGCGGGAGTGGTAATGAGCAGTTCTTC.

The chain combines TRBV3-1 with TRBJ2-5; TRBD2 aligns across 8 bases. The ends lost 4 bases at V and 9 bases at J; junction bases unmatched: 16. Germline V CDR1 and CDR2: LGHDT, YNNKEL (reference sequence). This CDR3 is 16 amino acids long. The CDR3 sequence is CASSRYRRRGGGAQYF. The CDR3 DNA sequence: TGTGCCAGCAGCCGATATCGAAGACGGGGGGGTGGTGCCCAGTACTTC.

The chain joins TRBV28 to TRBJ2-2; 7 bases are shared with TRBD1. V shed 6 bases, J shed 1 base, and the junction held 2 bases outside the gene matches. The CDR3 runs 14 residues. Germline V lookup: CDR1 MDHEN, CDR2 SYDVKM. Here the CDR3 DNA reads TGTGCCAGCAGGAGGACAGGGAACACCGGGGAGCTGTTTTTT. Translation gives CASRRTGNTGELFF.

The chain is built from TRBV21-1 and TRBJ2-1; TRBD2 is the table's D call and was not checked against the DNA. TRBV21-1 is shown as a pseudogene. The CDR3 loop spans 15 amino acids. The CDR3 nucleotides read TGTGCCAGCACCCCACCACGGGAGGGAAGGGATGAGCAGTTCTTC. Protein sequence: CASTPPREGRDEQFF.